These 30 T cell receptor beta chains were all obtained from the same sample, sequenced in a study of technical replicates of blood from four donors. Profiling relied on immunoSEQ multiplex PCR, and the TCRdb table lists in-frame clones only, not all of them. The sample shows almost 85,000 clones, less than 98% of them seen only once. Sequenced sample: T cells isolated from PBMCs. These receptor sequences come from a human donor in good health.

The J gene is TRBJ2-3, the V gene TRBV9; 7 bases map to TRBD2. Germline values: CDR1 SGDLS, CDR2 YYNGEE. J gave up 6 bases and V 6 bases, and 10 bases lay outside the gene matches. The CDR3 extends over 14 amino acids. The CDR3: CASTSSGARDTQYF. The CDR3, as DNA: TGTGCCAGCACCTCGAGCGGGGCCCGGGATACGCAGTATTTT. The full variable domain, in which reference TRBV9 and TRBJ2-3 provide the parts outside the CDR3, is DSGVTQTPKHLITATGQRVTLRCSPRSGDLSVYWYQQSLDQGLQFLIQYYNGEERAKGNILERFSAQQFPDLHSELNLSSLELGDSALYFCASTSSGARDTQYFGPGTRLTVL.

This clone was detected only once. No conserved phenylalanine or tryptophan ends this CDR3, so it is likely a read error. This chain connects TRBV29-1 to TRBJ1-1, with 9 bases identical to TRBD1. This CDR3 has 13 amino acids. J lost 6 bases, V lost 4 bases, and 6 bases had no gene match. Per the germline V gene, CDR1 is SQVTM and CDR2 is ANQGSEA. The CDR3 here is CSVGQGVRAEAFL. In DNA, the CDR3 is TGCAGCGTTGGACAGGGGGTAAGGGCTGAAGCTTTCCTT.

CDR3 bases: TGCGCCAGCAGCTGGGGACTAGCGGCTGAGGAGCAGTACTTC. Encoded protein: CASSWGLAAEEQYF. The V call is TRBV5-1, the J call TRBJ2-7; 11 nucleotides match TRBD2. V lost 3 bases, J lost 7 bases, and 6 bases stayed unmatched. The CDR3 spans 14 residues. Germline V lookup: CDR1 SGHRS, CDR2 YFSETQ.

This sequence joins TRBV6-1 and TRBJ1-1; D may be TRBD1 (5 bases). This CDR3 is 13 amino acids long. Trimming removed 7 bases from V and 5 bases from J, with 14 bases in between. Germline CDR1 is MNHNS and CDR2 is SASEGT. CDR3 nucleotide sequence: TGTGCCAGCATGGGCAGGGAGGAGACTGAAGCTTTCTTT. Protein sequence: CASMGREETEAFF.

The chain has TRBV7-9 and TRBJ1-2; 10 nucleotides line up with TRBD1. V was clipped by 5 bases and J by 2 bases; unmatched bases: 8. Looked up from germline, CDR1 is SEHNR and CDR2 is FQNEAQ (reference sequence). The CDR3 spans 16 residues. The CDR3 loop is CASSHIETGGNYGYTF. In nucleotides, the CDR3 is TGTGCCAGCAGCCATATAGAGACAGGGGGCAACTATGGCTACACCTTC.

The rearrangement links TRBV6-1 to TRBJ1-5; the D gene is possibly TRBD1 (5 bases). The CDR3 sequence is 16 residues long. Germline CDR1 reads MNHNS; CDR2 reads SASEGT. V lost 1 base and J 4 bases, leaving 14 bases between the germline ends. The CDR3 DNA reads TGTGCCAGCAGTGAAGAGTCGGGGCGGGGTAATCAGCCCCAGCATTTT. It yields the protein CASSEESGRGNQPQHF.

V is TRBV28 and J is TRBJ1-5; 7 bases match TRBD1. Per the germline V gene, CDR1 is MDHEN and CDR2 is SYDVKM. V gave up 3 bases and J gave up 1 base; unmatched junction bases: 6. The CDR3 loop spans 16 amino acids. The CDR3 here is CASSLHAGGSNQPQHF. The CDR3 DNA is TGTGCCAGCAGTTTGCATGCAGGGGGGAGCAATCAGCCCCAGCATTTT.

CDR3 in DNA: TGTGCCAGCAGTTTATTTAGTCAGGTGGGCACAGATACGCAGTATTTT. As protein: CASSLFSQVGTDTQYF. V and J are TRBV28 and TRBJ2-3; D call uncertain. Per germline, CDR1 MDHEN and CDR2 SYDVKM. CDR3 size: 16 residues. Between the trimmed V and J ends, which lost 1 base and 1 base, there was a span of 12 bases.

The J gene is TRBJ1-5, the V gene TRBV29-1; 8 bases are a match to TRBD1. The CDR3 totals 15 residues. V dropped 3 bases and J dropped 4; count of bases not matched to a gene: 8. Germline CDR1 SQVTM, CDR2 ANQGSEA. CDR3 in amino acids: CSVDRDRDRNQPQHF. The CDR3 DNA reads TGCAGCGTTGACAGAGACAGGGACAGGAATCAGCCCCAGCATTTT.

The V and J genes are TRBV2 and TRBJ1-1, with D perhaps matching TRBD1 (5 bases). In germline, CDR1 is SNHLY, CDR2 FYNNEI. Trimming removed 5 bases at V and 1 base at J, with 14 bases between. The CDR3 sequence is 15 residues long. The CDR3 sequence is CASSPRRGSNTEAFF. The DNA of the CDR3 is TGTGCCAGCAGTCCTAGGAGGGGCTCGAACACTGAAGCTTTCTTT.

V and J are TRBV11-3 and TRBJ1-1; D gene ambiguous. V was clipped by 5 bases and J by 7 bases, with 8 bases between them. Germline V gene lookup returns CDR1 SGHNT and CDR2 YENEEA. CDR3 length equals 11 residues. CDR3 coding DNA: TGTGCCAGCAGCCGACGGAGTGAAGCTTTCTTT. As protein: CASSRRSEAFF.

The V and J genes are TRBV2 and TRBJ2-1, with TRBD2 matching 12 bases. After removal of 1 base from V and 5 bases from J, the junction contained 0 bases not matched to a gene. The CDR3 is 15 amino acids. The V gene's germline CDR1 is SNHLY and CDR2 FYNNEI. The CDR3 DNA reads as TGTGCCAGCAGTGAAGGGACTAGCGGGAACAATGAGCAGTTCTTC. Translating it yields CASSEGTSGNNEQFF.

The chain employs TRBV4-1 and TRBJ2-4; maybe TRBD2 (6 bases). The V gene lost 0 bases and the J gene lost 0 bases, with 24 bases spanning the gap. The germline V gene encodes CDR1 MGHRA and CDR2 YSYEKL. CDR3 length: 21 residues. The CDR3 nucleotides read TGCGCCAGCAGCCAAGACCCCCCGCCCAGGACCCCGGGGGTAGCCAAAAACATTCAGTACTTC. Its protein product is CASSQDPPPRTPGVAKNIQYF.

This rearrangement joins TRBV11-2 to TRBJ1-2; D may be TRBD1 (5 bases). Germline CDR1 reads SGHAT; CDR2 reads FQNNGV. V was trimmed by 4 bases and J by 4 bases, leaving 13 bases between them. The CDR3 runs 14 residues. The CDR3 DNA reads as TGTGCCAGCAGCTACCCCGGGGGGGGCTATGGCTACACCTTC. Translating gives CASSYPGGGYGYTF.

The chain recombines TRBV7-8 with TRBJ1-2; D ambiguous. Trimming removed 2 bases from V and 4 bases from J, with 8 bases in between. Germline assignment: CDR1 SGHVS and CDR2 FQNEAQ. The CDR3 covers 13 residues. CDR3 in amino acids: CASSLRTGYGYTF. The CDR3 DNA follows: TGTGCCAGCAGCTTAAGGACTGGCTATGGCTACACCTTC.

CDR3 coding DNA: TGTGCCAGCAGCTACCGGACAGGGATTAGTCAGCCCCAGCATTTT. Its protein product is CASSYRTGISQPQHF. The rearrangement joins TRBV5-6 to TRBJ1-5, with TRBD1 identical over 8 bases. CDR3 length equals 15 residues. The V and J ends lost 3 bases and 6 bases, in that order; junction bases with no gene match: 8. Germline V gene lookup returns CDR1 SGHDT and CDR2 YYEEEE. Full variable domain (remainder filled in from reference TRBV5-6 and TRBJ1-5): DAGVTQSPTHLIKTRGQQVTLRCSPKSGHDTVSWYQQALGQGPQFIFQYYEEEERQRGNFPDRFSGHQFPNYSSELNVNALLLGDSALYLCASSYRTGISQPQHFGDGTRLSIL.

The V call is TRBV15, the J call TRBJ1-4; TRBD1 matches at 7 bases. This CDR3 spans 15 amino acids. The V gene's germline CDR1 is LNHNV and CDR2 YYDKDF (reference sequence). J was trimmed by 6 bases and V by 3 bases; bases with no gene match: 7. The CDR3 DNA sequence: TGTGCCACCAGCAGTCCCCGGGACAGCGATGAAAAACTGTTTTTT. Translated, it gives CATSSPRDSDEKLFF.

J is TRBJ2-3 and V is TRBV7-2; possibly TRBD2 for D (6 bases). Looked up from germline, CDR1 is SGHTA and CDR2 is FQGNSA. The CDR3 has 15 residues. Trimming removed 4 bases from V and 2 bases from J, with 13 bases in between. CDR3 loop: CASSSLGTFTDTQYF. The DNA for the CDR3 is TGTGCCAGCAGCTCCCTGGGGACTTTCACAGATACGCAGTATTTT.

In this sample, this clone turned up once. The CDR3 nucleotides read TGTGCCAGCAGTTTAGGGGGCGAAGGTTCCGGGGAGCTGTTTTTT. Translation gives CASSLGGEGSGELFF. The gene calls are TRBV28 and TRBJ2-2; possible D gene TRBD1, 6 bases. Looked up from germline, CDR1 is MDHEN and CDR2 is SYDVKM. CDR3 size: 15 residues. With 2 bases removed from V and 6 bases from J, the gap between germline ends came to 13 bases. The full variable domain, completed using reference TRBV28 and TRBJ2-2, is DVKVTQSSRYLVKRTGEKVFLECVQDMDHENMFWYRQDPGLGLRLIYFSYDVKMKEKGDIPEGYSVSREKKERFSLILESASTNQTSMYLCASSLGGEGSGELFFGEGSRLTVL.

The CDR3 nucleotides read TGTGCCAGCAGCTTAGTTACAGGACCGATCTATGGCTACACCTTC. Translation: CASSLVTGPIYGYTF. The V call is TRBV7-2, the J call TRBJ1-2; D might be TRBD1 (5 bases). This CDR3 region has 15 residues. Trimming cost V 1 base and J 4 bases, with 13 bases left between them. Germline CDR1 is SGHTA and CDR2 is FQGNSA.

The genes are TRBV13 and TRBJ1-1; D call uncertain. V was cut by 8 bases and J by 1 base, with 8 bases left in between. The CDR3 spans 12 residues. Germline V gene sequence: CDR1 PRHDT, CDR2 FYEKMQ (reference sequence). CDR3 DNA: TGTGCCAGCCGGCGGGGGAACACTGAAGCTTTCTTT. Encoded protein: CASRRGNTEAFF. The variable domain in full, with the rest retrieved from reference TRBV13 and TRBJ1-1, is AAGVIQSPRHLIKEKRETATLKCYPIPRHDTVYWYQQGPGQDPQFLISFYEKMQSDKGSIPDRFSAQQFSDYHSELNMSSLELGDSALYFCASRRGNTEAFFGQGTRLTVV.

The genes are TRBV19 and TRBJ2-1; TRBD1 aligns across 8 bases. Germline assignment: CDR1 LNHDA and CDR2 SQIVND (reference sequence). Trimming removed 6 bases from V and 0 bases from J; junction bases left unmatched: 7. This CDR3 is built from 16 residues. The CDR3 coding sequence is TGTGCCAGTAGGAACAGACAGGGGACCTCCTACAATGAGCAGTTCTTC. It is translated as CASRNRQGTSYNEQFF.

The V call is TRBV6-1, the J call TRBJ2-1, with TRBD1 matching over 11 bases. The CDR3 covers 16 residues. Germline V CDR1 and CDR2: MNHNS, SASEGT. The V gene end was trimmed by 4 bases and the J gene end by 7 bases; junction bases not matched to a gene: 9. The CDR3 sequence is CASSAPPGTGGNEQFF. The CDR3 DNA sequence: TGTGCCAGCAGTGCTCCTCCCGGGACAGGGGGTAATGAGCAGTTCTTC.

This rearrangement joins TRBV6-6 to TRBJ2-7; tentatively, D is TRBD2 (6 bases). This CDR3 is 12 amino acids long. The germline V and J ends were trimmed by 5 bases and 6 bases, with 11 bases remaining between them. Germline loops: CDR1 MNHNY, CDR2 SVGAGI (reference sequence). The CDR3 bases are TGTGCCAGCAGTAACCGGGGAGGCGAGCAGTACTTC. Translated, it gives CASSNRGGEQYF.

V and J are TRBV6-1 and TRBJ2-7, with TRBD2 as a possible D gene (5 bases). The germline CDR1 and CDR2 sequences are MNHNS and SASEGT. The V gene lost 7 bases and the J gene lost 7 bases, with 11 bases spanning the gap. This CDR3 has 11 residues. The CDR3 bases are TGTGCCAGCAAAGTCCCGGGGGAGCAGTACTTC. This sequence encodes CASKVPGEQYF.

The chain has TRBV5-1 and TRBJ2-7; D perhaps matches TRBD1 (5 bases). The CDR3 extends over 14 amino acids. V lost 1 base and J lost 2, with 10 bases in between. Germline lookup yields CDR1 SGHRS and CDR2 YFSETQ. CDR3 sequence: CASSLTQGPYEQYF. DNA of the CDR3: TGCGCCAGCAGCTTGACTCAGGGTCCCTACGAGCAGTACTTC.

The rearrangement joins TRBV23-1 to TRBJ1-5, with D possibly being TRBD1 (5 bases). TRBV23-1 is reported as an ORF; its role is uncertain. Trimming took off 1 base at V and 15 bases at J, with 10 bases between the two ends. This CDR3 contains 11 residues. The CDR3 protein is CASSQWTGGHF. CDR3 nucleotides: TGCGCCAGCAGTCAATGGACGGGGGGGCATTTT.

The chain couples TRBV5-1 to TRBJ2-7; D perhaps matches TRBD2 (6 bases). The germline V gene encodes CDR1 SGHRS and CDR2 YFSETQ. The V and J ends lost 4 bases and 2 bases respectively, with 13 bases between them. This CDR3 contains 14 residues. The CDR3 DNA sequence: TGCGCCAGCAGCGAGGGACTTCTAGCCTACGAGCAGTACTTC. Amino acids: CASSEGLLAYEQYF.

V gene TRBV28 combines with J gene TRBJ2-7; possibly TRBD2 for D (7 bases). CDR1 and CDR2 (germline): MDHEN, SYDVKM. V was clipped by 6 bases and J by 11 bases, with 20 bases between them. The CDR3 sequence is 13 residues long. The CDR3 DNA is TGTGCCAGCAGATCAGGACAGCCAGGGAGGGAGTACTTC. This codes for CASRSGQPGREYF.

The V call is TRBV19, the J call TRBJ2-5; D perhaps matches TRBD1 (5 bases). The CDR3 has 14 residues. Germline CDR1 reads LNHDA; CDR2 reads SQIVND (reference sequence). V was clipped by 2 bases and J by 4 bases, with 11 bases between them. The CDR3 loop reads CASSIRLTVETQYF. In nucleotides, the CDR3 is TGTGCCAGTAGTATAAGGCTGACAGTAGAGACCCAGTACTTC.